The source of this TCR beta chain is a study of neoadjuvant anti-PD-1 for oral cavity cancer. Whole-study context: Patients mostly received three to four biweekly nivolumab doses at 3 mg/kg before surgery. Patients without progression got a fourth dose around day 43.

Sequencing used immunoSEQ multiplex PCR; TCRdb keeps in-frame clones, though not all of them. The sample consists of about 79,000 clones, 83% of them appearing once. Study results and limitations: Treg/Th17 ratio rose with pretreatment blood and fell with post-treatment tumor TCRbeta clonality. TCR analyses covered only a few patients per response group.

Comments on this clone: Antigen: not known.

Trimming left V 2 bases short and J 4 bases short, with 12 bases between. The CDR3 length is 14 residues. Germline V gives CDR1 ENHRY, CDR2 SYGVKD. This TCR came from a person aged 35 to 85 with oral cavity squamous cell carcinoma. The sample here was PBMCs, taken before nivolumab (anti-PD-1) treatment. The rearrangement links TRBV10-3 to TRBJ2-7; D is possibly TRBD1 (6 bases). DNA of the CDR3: TGTGCCATCAGTGAGCACTCGGACAGTTACGAGCAGTACTTC. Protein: CAISEHSDSYEQYF.